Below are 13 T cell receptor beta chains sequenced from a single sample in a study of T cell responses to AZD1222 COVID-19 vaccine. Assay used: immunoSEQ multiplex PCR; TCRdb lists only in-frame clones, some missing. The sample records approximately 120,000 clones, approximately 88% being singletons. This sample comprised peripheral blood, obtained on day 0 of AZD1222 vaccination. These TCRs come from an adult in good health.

CDR3 DNA sequence: TGTGCCAGCAGTTACTCCCCTTCAACTAATGAAAAACTGTTTTTT. As protein: CASSYSPSTNEKLFF. This chain connects TRBV6-6 to TRBJ1-4; no firm D call. Germline values: CDR1 MNHNY, CDR2 SVGAGI (reference sequence). With 0 bases removed from V and 0 bases from J, the gap between germline ends came to 5 bases. The CDR3 covers 15 residues.

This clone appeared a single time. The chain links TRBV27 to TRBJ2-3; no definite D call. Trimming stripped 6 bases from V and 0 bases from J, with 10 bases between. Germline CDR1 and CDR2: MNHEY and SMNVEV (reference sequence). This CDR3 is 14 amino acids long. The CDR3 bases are TGTGCCAGCAGCTCCGACCTTAGCACAGATACGCAGTATTTT. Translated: CASSSDLSTDTQYF.

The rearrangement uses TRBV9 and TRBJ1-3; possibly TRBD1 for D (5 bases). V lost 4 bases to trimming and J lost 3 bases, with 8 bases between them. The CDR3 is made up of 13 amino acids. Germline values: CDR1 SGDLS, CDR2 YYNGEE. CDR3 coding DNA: TGTGCCAGCAGCCAAGGGGATGGAAACACCATATATTTT. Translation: CASSQGDGNTIYF. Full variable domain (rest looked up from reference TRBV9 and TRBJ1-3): DSGVTQTPKHLITATGQRVTLRCSPRSGDLSVYWYQQSLDQGLQFLIQYYNGEERAKGNILERFSAQQFPDLHSELNLSSLELGDSALYFCASSQGDGNTIYFGEGSWLTVV.

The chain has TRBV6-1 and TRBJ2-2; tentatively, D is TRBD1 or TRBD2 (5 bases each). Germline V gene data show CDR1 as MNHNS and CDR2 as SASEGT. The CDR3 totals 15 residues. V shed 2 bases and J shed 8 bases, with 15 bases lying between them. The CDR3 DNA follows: TGTGCCAGCAGTGAAAGTGTTTGGGGACCTGGGGAGCTGTTTTTT. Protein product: CASSESVWGPGELFF.

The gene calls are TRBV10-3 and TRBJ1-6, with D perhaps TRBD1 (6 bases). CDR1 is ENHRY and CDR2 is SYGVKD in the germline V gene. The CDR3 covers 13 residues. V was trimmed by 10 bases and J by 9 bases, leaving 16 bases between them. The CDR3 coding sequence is TGTGCCACGATAGGTACAGGGCGTTCACCCCTCCACTTT. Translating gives CATIGTGRSPLHF.

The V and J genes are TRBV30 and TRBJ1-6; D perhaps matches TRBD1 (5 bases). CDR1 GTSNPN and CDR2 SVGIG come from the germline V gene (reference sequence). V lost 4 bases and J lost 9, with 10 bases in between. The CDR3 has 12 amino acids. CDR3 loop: CAWTWRGSPLHF. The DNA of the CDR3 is TGTGCCTGGACATGGAGGGGTTCACCCCTCCACTTT.

The CDR3 loop reads CASTLGLAAYNEQFF. The CDR3 DNA sequence: TGCGCCAGCACTCTGGGGCTAGCAGCCTACAATGAGCAGTTCTTC. The chain couples TRBV5-1 to TRBJ2-1; D possibly uses TRBD1 or TRBD2 (5 bases each). Germline CDR1 SGHRS, CDR2 YFSETQ. This CDR3 is built from 15 residues. V was trimmed by 6 bases and J by 2 bases, leaving 15 bases between them.

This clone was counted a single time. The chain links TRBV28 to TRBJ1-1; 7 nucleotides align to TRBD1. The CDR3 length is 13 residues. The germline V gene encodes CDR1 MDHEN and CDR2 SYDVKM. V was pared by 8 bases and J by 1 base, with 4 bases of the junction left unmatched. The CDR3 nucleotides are TGTGCCAGCGAACGGACAGGGAACACTGAAGCTTTCTTT. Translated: CASERTGNTEAFF.

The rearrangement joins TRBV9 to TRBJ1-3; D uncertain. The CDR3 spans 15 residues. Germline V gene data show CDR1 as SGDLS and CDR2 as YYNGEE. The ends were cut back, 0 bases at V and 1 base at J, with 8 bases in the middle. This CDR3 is CASSVGPDSGNTIYF. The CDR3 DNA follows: TGTGCCAGCAGCGTAGGTCCAGATTCTGGAAACACCATATATTTT.

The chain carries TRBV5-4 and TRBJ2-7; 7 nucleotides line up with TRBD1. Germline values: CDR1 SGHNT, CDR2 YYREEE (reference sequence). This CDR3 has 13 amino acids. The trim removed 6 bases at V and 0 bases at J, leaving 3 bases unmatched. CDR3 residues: CASKGQTSYEQYF. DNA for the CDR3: TGTGCCAGCAAGGGACAGACCTCCTACGAGCAGTACTTC. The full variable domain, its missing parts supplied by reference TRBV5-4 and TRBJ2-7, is ETGVTQSPTHLIKTRGQQVTLRCSSQSGHNTVSWYQQALGQGPQFIFQYYREEENGRGNFPPRFSGLQFPNYSSELNVNALELDDSALYLCASKGQTSYEQYFGPGTRLTVT.

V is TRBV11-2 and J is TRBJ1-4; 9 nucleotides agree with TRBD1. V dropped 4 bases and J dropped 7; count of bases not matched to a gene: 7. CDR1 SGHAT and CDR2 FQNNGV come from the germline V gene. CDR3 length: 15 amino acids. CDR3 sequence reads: CASSWNRGRGEKLFF. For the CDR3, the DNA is TGTGCCAGCAGCTGGAACAGGGGGCGAGGTGAAAAACTGTTTTTT.

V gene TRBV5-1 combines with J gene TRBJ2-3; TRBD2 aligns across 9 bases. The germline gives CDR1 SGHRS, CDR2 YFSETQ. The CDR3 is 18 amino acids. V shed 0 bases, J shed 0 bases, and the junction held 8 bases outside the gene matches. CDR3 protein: CASSLAGSSGASTDTQYF. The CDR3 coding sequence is TGCGCCAGCAGCTTGGCCGGCTCTAGCGGGGCTAGCACAGATACGCAGTATTTT.

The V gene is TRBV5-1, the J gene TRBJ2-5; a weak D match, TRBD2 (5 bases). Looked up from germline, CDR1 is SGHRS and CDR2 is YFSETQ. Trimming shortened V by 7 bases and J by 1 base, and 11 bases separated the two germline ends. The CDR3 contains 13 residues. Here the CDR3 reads CASAREFQETQYF. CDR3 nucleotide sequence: TGCGCCAGCGCCCGGGAATTCCAAGAGACCCAGTACTTC.